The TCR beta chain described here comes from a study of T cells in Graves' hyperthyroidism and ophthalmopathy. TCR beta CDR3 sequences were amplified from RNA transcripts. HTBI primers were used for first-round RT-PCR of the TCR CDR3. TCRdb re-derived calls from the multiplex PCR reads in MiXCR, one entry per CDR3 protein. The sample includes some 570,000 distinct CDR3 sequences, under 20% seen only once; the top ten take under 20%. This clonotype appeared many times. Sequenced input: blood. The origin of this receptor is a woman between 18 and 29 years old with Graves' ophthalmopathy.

For the CDR3, the DNA is TGTGCCAGCAGCCAGACCGGTAGCGGGAGGGCCCTCGGCACAGATACGCAGTATTTT. It translates to CASSQTGSGRALGTDTQYF. The chain has TRBV3-1 and TRBJ2-3, with 11 positions matching TRBD2. CDR3 size: 19 residues. The trim removed 3 bases at V and 1 base at J, leaving 12 bases unmatched. Germline V CDR1 and CDR2: LGHDT, YNNKEL (reference sequence).